What follows is one T cell receptor (beta chain) and its context. TCRdb re-analysed the RT-PCR reads in MiXCR, keeping a single row per CDR3 protein. The repertoire consists of about 700,000 distinct CDR3 sequences, with 12% to 15% occurring once and the leading ten covering roughly 3.6%. The germline gives CDR1 DFQATT, CDR2 SNEGSKA (reference sequence). This CDR3 spans 13 amino acids. With 6 bases removed from V and 5 bases from J, the gap between germline ends came to 14 bases. Input material: memory CD4+ T cells from blood. J is TRBJ2-1 and V is TRBV20-1, with D possibly being TRBD1 (5 bases). This clonotype was obtained from a female donor in good health, serving as a healthy control. The chain's CDR3 is CSAPFAGNNEQFF. The CDR3 DNA sequence: TGCAGTGCCCCGTTCGCAGGGAACAATGAGCAGTTCTTC.